These 8 T cell receptor beta chains came from one sample sequenced in a study of blood T cell repertoires in COVID-19. The table came from immunoSEQ multiplex PCR; TCRdb's copy has only in-frame clones and leaves some out. The repertoire holds about 210,000 clones, with under 85% as singletons. Sequences were obtained from peripheral blood. These receptors came from an elderly woman with COVID-19, enrolled during active disease.

This clone has ten or more counts. The rearrangement joins TRBV5-1 to TRBJ2-2; D gene ambiguous. Looked up from germline, CDR1 is SGHRS and CDR2 is YFSETQ. This CDR3 region has 16 residues. Deletions cut 0 bases from V and 1 base from J, with 10 bases between. The CDR3 spells CASSLAGFQNTGELFF. CDR3 nucleotides: TGCGCCAGCAGCTTGGCAGGATTCCAGAACACCGGGGAGCTGTTTTTT.

This rearrangement joins TRBV19 to TRBJ2-1, with TRBD2 identical over 8 bases. Germline values: CDR1 LNHDA, CDR2 SQIVND (reference sequence). The CDR3 length is 16 residues. With 9 bases clipped from V and 3 bases from J, the junction kept 13 bases outside the gene matches. As DNA, the CDR3 is TGTGCCAGCCGCTCATCGAGCGGGAGTCTCTACAATGAGCAGTTCTTC. Translated, it gives CASRSSSGSLYNEQFF.

This clone was seen a single time. The rearrangement links TRBV3-1 (or the pseudogene TRBV3-2) to TRBJ1-1; D is perhaps TRBD1 (5 bases). Germline V gene lookup returns CDR1 LGHDT and CDR2 YNNKEL (reference sequence). Trimming stripped 1 base from V and 0 bases from J, with 9 bases between. This CDR3 comprises 15 residues. In DNA form, the CDR3 reads TGTGCCAGCAGCCAAGGACAGACCATGAACACTGAAGCTTTCTTT. Residues: CASSQGQTMNTEAFF.

The J gene is TRBJ1-3, the V gene TRBV5-4; D perhaps matches TRBD1 (6 bases). V was trimmed by 0 bases and J by 1 base, leaving 8 bases between them. The CDR3 is made up of 15 amino acids. Germline V gives CDR1 SGHNT, CDR2 YYREEE (reference sequence). CDR3 protein: CASSLDRVSGNTIYF. DNA for the CDR3: TGTGCCAGCAGCTTGGACAGGGTTTCTGGAAACACCATATATTTT.

This clone is a singleton in its sample. This sequence joins TRBV3-1 (or the pseudogene TRBV3-2) and TRBJ1-2; 9 nucleotides agree with TRBD1. Germline V gene lookup returns CDR1 LGHDT and CDR2 YNNKEL (reference sequence). V lost 3 bases and J lost 7; bases outside the gene matches: 3. This CDR3 comprises 13 residues. The CDR3 region has the DNA TGTGCCAGCAGCCATGGGACAGGGCCTGGCTACACCTTC. Protein: CASSHGTGPGYTF.

The V and J genes are TRBV12-3 or TRBV12-4 and TRBJ1-2; D is ambiguous. This CDR3 is 13 amino acids long. Deletions cut 2 bases from V and 4 bases from J, with 8 bases between. CDR3 in amino acids: CASSLPARYGYTF. CDR3 in DNA: TGTGCCAGCAGTTTACCCGCGCGCTATGGCTACACCTTC.

The rearrangement joins TRBV11-2 to TRBJ2-2, with a tentative D call TRBD2 (5 bases). Trimming pared 5 bases from V and 7 bases from J, leaving 14 bases between. The germline CDR1 and CDR2 sequences are SGHAT and FQNNGV. The CDR3 covers 14 residues. The CDR3 DNA reads as TGTGCCAGCAGCATAATACGGGGTAACGGGGAGCTGTTTTTT. It translates to CASSIIRGNGELFF.

As DNA, the CDR3 is TGTGCCAGTAGTCCCAGACCATTACAGGGGGCAACGGGGTATGGCTACACCTTC. It encodes CASSPRPLQGATGYGYTF. The V and J genes are TRBV19 and TRBJ1-2, with 9 nucleotides matching TRBD1. The CDR3 covers 18 residues. Per germline, CDR1 LNHDA and CDR2 SQIVND (reference sequence). Germline trimming cut 5 bases from V and 5 bases from J; bases unmatched to any gene: 18.